This T cell receptor (beta chain) was recorded in a study of control samples from healthy donors and cancer patients (dated by TCRdb to the early 2020s). Libraries were prepared through the immunoSEQ multiplex PCR assay. TCRdb's version of the immuneACCESS table is confined to in-frame rearrangements and falls short of the full clone set. An unresolved V gene accounts for under half of the shortfall where checked; the remainder is of unknown origin. The sample's table lists a count of about 190,000 clones. Of the sample, 2.2% is held by the ten largest clones. Reading the germline V gene gives CDR1 MRHNA and CDR2 SNTAGT. Its CDR3 holds 15 amino acids, cysteine through phenylalanine. Solely the CDR3 DNA is kept, with 45 bases framed from the first base. Trimming leaves V shorter by 2 bases and J shorter by 5 bases, with the junction holding 5 bases beyond the gene matches. Notes on this clone: The clone's antigen remains unknown.

The rearrangement joined TRBV6-4 to TRBJ2-5, and TRBD2 aligns with 10 junction nucleotides. This TCR came from a woman aged 25 to 45 in good health. Sequenced material: blood. The DNA sequence is TGTGCCAGCAGTGACGGAGCGGGGGGGCCGGAGACCCAGTACTTC. It translates to CASSDGAGGPETQYF.